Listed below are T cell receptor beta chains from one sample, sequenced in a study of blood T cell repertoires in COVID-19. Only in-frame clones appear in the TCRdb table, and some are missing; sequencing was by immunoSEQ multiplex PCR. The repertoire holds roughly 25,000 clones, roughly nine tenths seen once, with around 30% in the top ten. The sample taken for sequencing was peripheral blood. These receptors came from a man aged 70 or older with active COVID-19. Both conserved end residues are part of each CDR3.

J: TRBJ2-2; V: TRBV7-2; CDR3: CASSSSGTSGRNGELFF
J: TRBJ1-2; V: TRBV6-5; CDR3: CASKGALDGYTF
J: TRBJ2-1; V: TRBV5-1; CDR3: CASSLRTQGRRELDVSAEQFF
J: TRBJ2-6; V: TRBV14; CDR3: CASSQQGALSGANVLTF
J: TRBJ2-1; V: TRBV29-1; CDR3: CSVVNAYNEQFF
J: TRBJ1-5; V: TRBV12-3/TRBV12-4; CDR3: CASSPGGSQPQHF
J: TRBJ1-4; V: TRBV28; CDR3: CASRFTGTTNEKLFF
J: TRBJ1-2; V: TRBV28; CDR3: CASSLVSGDYGYTF
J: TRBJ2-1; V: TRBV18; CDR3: CASSLGLAGNNEQFF
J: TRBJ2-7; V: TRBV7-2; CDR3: CASRELAVNSYEQYF
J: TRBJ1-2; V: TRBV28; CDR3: CASSLKDREVGNYGYTF
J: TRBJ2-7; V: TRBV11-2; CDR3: CASSSQRGPYEQYF
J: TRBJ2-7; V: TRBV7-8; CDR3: CASSTRPGGGTVYEQYF
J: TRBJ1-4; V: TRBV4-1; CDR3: CASSQDLFLGLRKKLFF
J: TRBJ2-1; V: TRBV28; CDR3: CASSLGQAQFF
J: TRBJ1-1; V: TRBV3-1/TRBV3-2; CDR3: CATRGGSEAFF
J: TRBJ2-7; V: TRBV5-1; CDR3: CASSLAPSGMENEQYF
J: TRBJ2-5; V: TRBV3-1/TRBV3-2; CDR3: CATKYRGETQYF
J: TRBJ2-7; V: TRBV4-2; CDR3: CASSQGPGGPDEQYF
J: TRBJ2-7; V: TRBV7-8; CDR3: CASSLDPLEQYF
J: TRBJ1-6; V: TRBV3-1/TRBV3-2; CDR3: CASSQLYNSPLHF
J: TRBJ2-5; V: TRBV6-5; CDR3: CASSYSIGRETQYF
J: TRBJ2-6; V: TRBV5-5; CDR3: CASSPHPNFSGANVLTF
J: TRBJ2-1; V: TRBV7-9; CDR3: CASSLSGGRTAKNEQFF
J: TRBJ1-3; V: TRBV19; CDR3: CASALRREASGNTIYF